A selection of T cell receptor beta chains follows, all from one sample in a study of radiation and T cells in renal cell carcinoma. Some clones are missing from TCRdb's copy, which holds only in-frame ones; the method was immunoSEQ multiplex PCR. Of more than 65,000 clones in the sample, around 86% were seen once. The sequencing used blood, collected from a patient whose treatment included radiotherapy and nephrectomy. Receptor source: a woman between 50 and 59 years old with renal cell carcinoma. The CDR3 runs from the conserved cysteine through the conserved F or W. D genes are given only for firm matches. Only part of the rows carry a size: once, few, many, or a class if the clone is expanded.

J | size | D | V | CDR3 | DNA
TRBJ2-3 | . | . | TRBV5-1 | CASSLGGSTDTQYF | TGCGCCAGCAGCTTGGGCGGGAGCACAGATACGCAGTATTTT
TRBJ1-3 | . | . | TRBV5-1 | CASSYGGVENTIYF | TGCGCCAGCAGCTACGGGGGAGTTGAAAACACCATATATTTT
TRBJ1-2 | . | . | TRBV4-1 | CASSRGGGSYGYTF | TGCGCCAGCAGCCGAGGGGGGGGTAGCTATGGCTACACCTTC
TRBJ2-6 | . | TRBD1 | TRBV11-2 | CASSQDRAGVSGANVLTF | TGTGCCAGCAGCCAGGACAGGGCCGGTGTCTCTGGGGCCAACGTCCTGACTTTC
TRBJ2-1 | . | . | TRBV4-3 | CASSQSLGTPGNNEQFF | TGCGCCAGCAGCCAATCCCTTGGGACTCCAGGAAATAACGAGCAGTTCTTC
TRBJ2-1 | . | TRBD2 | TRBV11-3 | CASSLALPGLAYHEQFF | TGTGCCAGCAGCTTAGCACTACCGGGACTAGCATACCATGAGCAGTTCTTC
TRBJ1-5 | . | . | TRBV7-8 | CASSASDLADQPQHF | TGTGCCAGCAGCGCTTCGGACCTAGCAGATCAGCCCCAGCATTTT
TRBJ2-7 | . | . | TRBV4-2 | CASSQAEGKYEQYF | TGTGCCAGCAGCCAAGCTGAAGGCAAGTACGAGCAGTACTTC
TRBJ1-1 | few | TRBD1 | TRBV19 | CASTPQGGAEAFF | TGTGCCAGTACCCCACAGGGGGGGGCTGAAGCTTTCTTT
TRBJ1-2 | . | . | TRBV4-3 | CASSQDSVTPLAYGYTF | TGCGCCAGCAGCCAAGATTCTGTAACACCTCTGGCCTATGGCTACACCTTC
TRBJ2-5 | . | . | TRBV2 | CASSVWGSQETQYF | TGTGCCAGCAGTGTTTGGGGCAGCCAAGAGACCCAGTACTTC
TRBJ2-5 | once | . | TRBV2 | CASSVAEETQYF | TGTGCCAGCAGTGTAGCGGAAGAGACCCAGTACTTC
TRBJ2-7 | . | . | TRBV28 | CASGKIGGSYEQYF | TGTGCCAGCGGAAAGATTGGGGGGTCTTACGAGCAGTACTTC
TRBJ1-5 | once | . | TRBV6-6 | CASRDLGEGNQPQHF | TGTGCCAGTCGGGACTTAGGGGAAGGCAATCAGCCCCAGCATTTT
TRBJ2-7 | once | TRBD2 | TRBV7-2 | CASSSPPGLAGAEQYF | TGTGCCAGCAGCTCACCACCGGGACTAGCGGGAGCTGAGCAGTACTTC
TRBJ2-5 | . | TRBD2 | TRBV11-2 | CASSPDLASGGGETQYF | TGTGCCAGCAGCCCTGACCTGGCTAGCGGGGGGGGTGAGACCCAGTACTTC
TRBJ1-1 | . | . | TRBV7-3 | CASSSGRKNTEAFF | TGTGCCAGCAGCTCGGGACGGAAGAACACTGAAGCTTTCTTT
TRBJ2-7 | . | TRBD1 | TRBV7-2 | CASSLNPGQWEQYF | TGTGCCAGCAGCTTAAACCCGGGACAGTGGGAGCAGTACTTC
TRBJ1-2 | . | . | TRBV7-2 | CASSLGHEPWAGYTF | TGTGCCAGCAGCTTAGGCCACGAACCCTGGGCCGGCTACACCTTC
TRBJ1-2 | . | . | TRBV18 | CASSPEGWGYTF | TGTGCCAGCTCACCCGAGGGGTGGGGCTACACCTTC
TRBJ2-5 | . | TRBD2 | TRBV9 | CASSAGGAETQYF | TGTGCCAGCAGCGCGGGGGGAGCAGAGACCCAGTACTTC
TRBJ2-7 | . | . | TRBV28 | CASNEVSYEQYF | TGTGCCAGCAACGAGGTGTCCTACGAGCAGTACTTC
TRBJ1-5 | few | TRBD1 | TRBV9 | CASSLEGAGRPQHF | TGTGCCAGCAGCCTGGAGGGGGCAGGACGGCCCCAGCATTTT
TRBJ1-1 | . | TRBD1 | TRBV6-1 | CASSDRGHTEAFF | TGTGCCAGCAGTGACAGGGGGCACACTGAAGCTTTCTTT
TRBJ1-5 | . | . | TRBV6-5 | CASSSLRGQPQHF | TGTGCCAGCAGTTCCCTGCGAGGTCAGCCCCAGCATTTT
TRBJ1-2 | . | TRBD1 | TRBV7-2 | CASSHDAGGPWGYTF | TGTGCCAGCAGCCACGATGCAGGGGGCCCTTGGGGCTACACCTTC
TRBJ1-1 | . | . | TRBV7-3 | CASSPGANTEAFF | TGTGCCAGCAGCCCCGGGGCGAACACTGAAGCTTTCTTT
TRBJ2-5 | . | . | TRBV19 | CASSPGLPDKTQYF | TGTGCCAGTAGCCCGGGACTGCCAGATAAGACCCAGTACTTC
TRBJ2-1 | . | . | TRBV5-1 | CASSLVGGMGYNEQFF | TGCGCCAGCAGCTTGGTTGGCGGGATGGGTTACAATGAGCAGTTCTTC
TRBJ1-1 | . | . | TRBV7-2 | CASSFGGNTEAFF | TGTGCCAGCAGCTTTGGGGGAAACACTGAAGCTTTCTTT
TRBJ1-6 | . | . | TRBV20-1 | CSVPRGSPLHF | TGCAGTGTCCCCCGCGGTTCACCCCTCCACTTT
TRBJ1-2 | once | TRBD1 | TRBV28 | CASSLTGQAIYGGYTF | TGTGCCAGCAGTTTAACGGGACAGGCGATATACGGTGGCTACACCTTC
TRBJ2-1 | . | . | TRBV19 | CASSISGSPYNEQFF | TGTGCCAGTAGTATTTCGGGGAGTCCCTACAATGAGCAGTTCTTC
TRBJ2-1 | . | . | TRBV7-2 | CASSLGSASYNEQFF | TGTGCCAGCAGCTTAGGGTCAGCCTCCTACAATGAGCAGTTCTTC
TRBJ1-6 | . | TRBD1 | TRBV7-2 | CASSKRTGDHSPLHF | TGTGCCAGCAGCAAACGGACAGGGGATCATTCACCCCTCCACTTT
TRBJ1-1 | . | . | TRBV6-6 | CASSYSQGTDTEAFF | TGTGCCAGCAGTTACTCTCAGGGTACCGACACTGAAGCTTTCTTT
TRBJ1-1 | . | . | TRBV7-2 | CASTTGNTEAFF | TGTGCCAGCACCACAGGTAACACTGAAGCTTTCTTT
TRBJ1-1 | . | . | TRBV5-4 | CASSSGVGGSTEAFF | TGTGCCAGCAGCTCCGGGGTAGGGGGGAGCACTGAAGCTTTCTTT
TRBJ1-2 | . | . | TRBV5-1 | CASSFDPEDYGYTF | TGCGCCAGCAGCTTTGACCCGGAGGACTATGGCTACACCTTC
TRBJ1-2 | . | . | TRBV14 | CASSRGGYGYTF | TGTGCCAGCAGCCGGGGGGGCTATGGCTACACCTTC
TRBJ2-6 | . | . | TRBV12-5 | CASAPSGANVLTF | TGTGCTAGTGCCCCCTCTGGGGCCAACGTCCTGACTTTC